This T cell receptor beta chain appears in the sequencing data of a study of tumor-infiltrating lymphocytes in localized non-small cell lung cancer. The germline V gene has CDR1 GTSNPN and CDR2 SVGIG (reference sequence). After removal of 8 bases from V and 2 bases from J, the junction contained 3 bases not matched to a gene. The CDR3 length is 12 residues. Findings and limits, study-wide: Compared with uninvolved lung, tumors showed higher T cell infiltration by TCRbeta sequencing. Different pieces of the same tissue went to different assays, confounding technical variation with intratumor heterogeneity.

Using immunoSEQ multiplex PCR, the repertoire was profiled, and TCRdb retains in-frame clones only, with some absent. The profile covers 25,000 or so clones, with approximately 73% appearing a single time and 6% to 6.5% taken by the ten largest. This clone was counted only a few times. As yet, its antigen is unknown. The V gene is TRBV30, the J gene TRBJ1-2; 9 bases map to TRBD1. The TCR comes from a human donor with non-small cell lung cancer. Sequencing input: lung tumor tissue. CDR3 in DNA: TGTGCCCAGACAGGGGGGAACTATGGCTACACCTTC. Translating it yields CAQTGGNYGYTF.